The source of this TCR beta chain is a study of cytomegalovirus exposure and HLA in healthy donors. Whole-study context: An early release of data contained some 80 million unique TCRs, which came from HLA-typed donors.

Concerning this clone itself: What it binds is not known.

The PCR used 60 Vbeta and 13 Jbeta primers. Repertoires were generated with immunoSEQ multiplex PCR, while TCRdb's copy carries only in-frame clones and drops some. The table shows around 110,000 clones, with more than 65% occurring only once. Study-wide results and limits: In a later analysis, specific HLA alleles were associated with 15,000 or so TCR beta sequences at a 0.05 false discovery rate.

The receptor comes from a male donor in good health and CMV-seronegative. Input material: PBMCs.

CDR3 loop: CASIPDRDHGYTF. In DNA form, the CDR3 reads TGTGCCAGCATCCCGGACAGGGACCATGGCTACACCTTC. The rearrangement links TRBV21-1 to TRBJ1-2; the table gives TRBD1 as D, unverified against the DNA. TRBV21-1 is flagged as a pseudogene. The CDR3 spans 13 residues.